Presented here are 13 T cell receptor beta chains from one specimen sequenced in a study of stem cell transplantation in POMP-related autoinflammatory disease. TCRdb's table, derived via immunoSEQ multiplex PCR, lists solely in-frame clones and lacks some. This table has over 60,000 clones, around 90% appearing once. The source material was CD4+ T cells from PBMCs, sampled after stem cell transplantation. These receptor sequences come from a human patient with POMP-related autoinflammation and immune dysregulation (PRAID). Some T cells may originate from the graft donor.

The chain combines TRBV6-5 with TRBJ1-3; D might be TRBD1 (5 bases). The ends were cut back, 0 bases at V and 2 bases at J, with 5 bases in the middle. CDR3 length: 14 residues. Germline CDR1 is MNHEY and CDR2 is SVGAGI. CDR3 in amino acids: CASSYSRAGNTIYF. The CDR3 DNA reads TGTGCCAGCAGTTACTCCAGGGCTGGAAACACCATATATTTT.

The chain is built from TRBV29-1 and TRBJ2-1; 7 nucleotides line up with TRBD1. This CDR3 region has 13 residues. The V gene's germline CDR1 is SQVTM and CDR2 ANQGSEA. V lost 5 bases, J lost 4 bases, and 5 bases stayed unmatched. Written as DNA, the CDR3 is TGCAGCGTTAATCGGGACAGATACAATGAGCAGTTCTTC. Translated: CSVNRDRYNEQFF.

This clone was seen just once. CDR3 nucleotide sequence: TGTGCCAGCAGCTTCCGCAGGGGCTCAGATACGCAGTATTTT. Amino acid sequence: CASSFRRGSDTQYF. The chain joins TRBV5-8 to TRBJ2-3; maybe TRBD1 (6 bases). The CDR3 has 14 residues. V lost 2 bases to trimming and J lost 4 bases, with 11 bases between them. CDR1 is SGHTS, CDR2 YDEGEE, per germline.

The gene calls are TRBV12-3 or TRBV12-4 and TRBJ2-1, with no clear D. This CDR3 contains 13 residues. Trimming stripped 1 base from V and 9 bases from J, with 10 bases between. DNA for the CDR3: TGTGCCAGCAGTTTAGAGCTCGGTGGTGAGCAGTTCTTC. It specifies CASSLELGGEQFF.

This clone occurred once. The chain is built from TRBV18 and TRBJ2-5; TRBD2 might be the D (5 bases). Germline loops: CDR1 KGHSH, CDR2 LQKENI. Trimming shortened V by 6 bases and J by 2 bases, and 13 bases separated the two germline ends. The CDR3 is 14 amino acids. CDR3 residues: CASSPSGRQETQYF. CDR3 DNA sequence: TGTGCCAGCTCCCCATCGGGAAGGCAAGAGACCCAGTACTTC.

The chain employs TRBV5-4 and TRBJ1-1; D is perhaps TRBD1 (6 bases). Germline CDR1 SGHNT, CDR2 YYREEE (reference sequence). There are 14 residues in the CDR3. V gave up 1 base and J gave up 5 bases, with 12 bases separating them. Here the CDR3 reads CASSLQGISTEAFF. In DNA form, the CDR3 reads TGTGCCAGCAGCTTGCAGGGGATTTCGACTGAAGCTTTCTTT.

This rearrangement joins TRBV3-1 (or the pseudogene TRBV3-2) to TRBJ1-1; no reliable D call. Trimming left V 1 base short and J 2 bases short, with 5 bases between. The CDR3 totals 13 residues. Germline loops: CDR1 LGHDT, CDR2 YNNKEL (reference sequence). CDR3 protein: CASSQGTNTEAFF. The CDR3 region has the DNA TGTGCCAGCAGCCAAGGGACCAACACTGAAGCTTTCTTT.

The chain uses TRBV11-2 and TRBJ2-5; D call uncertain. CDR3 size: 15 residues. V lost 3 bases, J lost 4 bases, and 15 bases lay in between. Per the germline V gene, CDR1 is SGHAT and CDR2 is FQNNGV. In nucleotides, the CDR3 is TGTGCCAGCAGCTTTTCGGGCAGCCTGGGAGAGACCCAGTACTTC. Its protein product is CASSFSGSLGETQYF.

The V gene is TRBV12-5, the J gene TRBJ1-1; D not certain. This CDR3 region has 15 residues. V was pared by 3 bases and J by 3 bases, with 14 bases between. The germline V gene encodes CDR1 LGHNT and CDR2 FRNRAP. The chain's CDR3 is CASGFGGSADTEAFF. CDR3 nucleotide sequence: TGTGCTAGTGGTTTTGGCGGCTCGGCGGACACTGAAGCTTTCTTT.

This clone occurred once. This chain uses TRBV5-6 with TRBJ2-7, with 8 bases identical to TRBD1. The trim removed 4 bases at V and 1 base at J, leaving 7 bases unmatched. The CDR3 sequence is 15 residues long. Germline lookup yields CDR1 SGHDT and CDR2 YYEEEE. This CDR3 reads CASSRGQGLSYEQYF. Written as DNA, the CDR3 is TGTGCCAGCAGCCGAGGACAGGGCCTTTCCTACGAGCAGTACTTC.

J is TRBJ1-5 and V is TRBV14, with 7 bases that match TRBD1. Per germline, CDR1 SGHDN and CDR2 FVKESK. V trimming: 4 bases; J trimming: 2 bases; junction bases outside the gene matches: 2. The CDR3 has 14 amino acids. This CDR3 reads CASSRTGGNQPQHF. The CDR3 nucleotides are TGTGCCAGCAGCCGAACAGGGGGCAATCAGCCCCAGCATTTT.

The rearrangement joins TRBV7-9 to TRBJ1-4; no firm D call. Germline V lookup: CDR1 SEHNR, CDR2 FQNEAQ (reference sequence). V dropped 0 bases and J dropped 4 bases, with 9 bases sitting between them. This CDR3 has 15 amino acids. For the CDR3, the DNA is TGTGCCAGCAGCTTAGCCTCCAGGTTTAATGAAAAACTGTTTTTT. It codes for CASSLASRFNEKLFF.

The CDR3 loop reads CASRTGPTNYGYTF. CDR3 sequence (DNA): TGTGCCAGCCGTACCGGCCCCACTAACTATGGCTACACCTTC. The chain employs TRBV6-5 and TRBJ1-2; no clear D. The germline V and J ends were trimmed by 8 bases and 0 bases, with 13 bases remaining between them. This CDR3 spans 14 amino acids. CDR1 is MNHEY, CDR2 SVGAGI, per germline.